Here is one T cell receptor (beta chain) with its context. Other nucleotide sequences in the sample specify the same CDR3. The Seattle site enrolled patients during active infection and followed them longitudinally. This sample was taken from a study of blood T cell repertoires in COVID-19. Study-wide context: The study drew acute and convalescent COVID-19 samples from the United States, Italy and Spain.

Trimming took 3 bases from V and 0 from J; bases not matched to a gene: 2. Germline V CDR1 and CDR2: SGHRS, YFSETQ. This CDR3 comprises 15 residues. TCRdb's copy holds only in-frame clones and misses some; the assay was immunoSEQ multiplex PCR. The sample yields a few hundred thousand clones, 90% seen once. The TCR originated in a woman aged 60-70 years with COVID-19, enrolled during active disease. V usage is TRBV5-1 and J usage is TRBJ1-1, with 10 nucleotides matching TRBD1. Sequencing was done on a sample of peripheral blood. CDR3 in amino acids: CASSSTGGLNTEAFF. The DNA for the CDR3 is TGCGCCAGCAGCTCGACAGGGGGCTTGAACACTGAAGCTTTCTTT.